This entry describes one T cell receptor beta chain. Its matching antigen is unknown. This specimen comes from a study of beta chain features in type 1 diabetes. Study-wide points: Shortening of TCRB CDR3s, moderate but significant, appeared in all four CD4+ subsets of Type 1 diabetes patients.

Reverse transcription of all isolated RNA meant that expressed TCRB transcripts were sequenced. Assay used: immunoSEQ multiplex PCR; TCRdb lists only in-frame clones, some missing. The sample includes around 310,000 clones, approximately 12% of them seen just once. Blood was collected once per donor into heparin, averaging approximately 110 mL. Stem cell-like memory, regulatory, central memory and naive CD4+ cells were sorted via CD45RO/CCR7/CD25/CD127/CD95/CD27. All of the sorted populations showed purity greater than 95%. This CDR3 comprises 21 residues. Germline V gene lookup returns CDR1 SGHRS and CDR2 YFSETQ. Trimming cost V 1 base and J 4 bases; bases outside gene matches: 22.

The clonotype comes from a woman aged 18-30 years with type 1 diabetes. The J gene is TRBJ2-5, the V gene TRBV5-1, with TRBD1 matching over 10 bases. Sample: naive CD4+ T cells from blood. CDR3 sequence reads: CASSLRPLEGISTGGVETQYF. Written as DNA, the CDR3 is TGCGCCAGCAGCTTGAGACCTCTTGAGGGGATTTCGACAGGGGGCGTAGAGACCCAGTACTTC.